This T cell receptor (beta chain) emerged from a study of T cell responses to AZD1222 COVID-19 vaccine. On this clone: Its antigen remains unknown.

Assay: immunoSEQ multiplex PCR; the TCRdb copy retains only in-frame clones and omits some. The sample holds 100,000 to 150,000 clones, around 92% seen once. Study-level points and caveats: It should be noted that donors were predominantly white British and more often female, and clonal diversity was possibly underestimated. Rises in breadth and depth of Spike-specific TCRs came after two AZD1222 doses. Just a handful of people given AZD1222 tested seropositive at baseline.

Germline CDR1 and CDR2: SGHTA and FQGTGA. This CDR3 is 17 amino acids long. After removal of 5 bases from V and 0 bases from J, the junction contained 11 bases not matched to a gene. The specimen comprised peripheral blood, sampled on day 0 of AZD1222 vaccination. This sequence was found in an adult in good health. The chain has TRBV7-3 and TRBJ2-3; 7 nucleotides line up with TRBD2. The CDR3 DNA reads as TGTGCCAGCAGCCGCGGGGTAGCGGGTGGTAGCACAGATACGCAGTATTTT. Residues: CASSRGVAGGSTDTQYF.